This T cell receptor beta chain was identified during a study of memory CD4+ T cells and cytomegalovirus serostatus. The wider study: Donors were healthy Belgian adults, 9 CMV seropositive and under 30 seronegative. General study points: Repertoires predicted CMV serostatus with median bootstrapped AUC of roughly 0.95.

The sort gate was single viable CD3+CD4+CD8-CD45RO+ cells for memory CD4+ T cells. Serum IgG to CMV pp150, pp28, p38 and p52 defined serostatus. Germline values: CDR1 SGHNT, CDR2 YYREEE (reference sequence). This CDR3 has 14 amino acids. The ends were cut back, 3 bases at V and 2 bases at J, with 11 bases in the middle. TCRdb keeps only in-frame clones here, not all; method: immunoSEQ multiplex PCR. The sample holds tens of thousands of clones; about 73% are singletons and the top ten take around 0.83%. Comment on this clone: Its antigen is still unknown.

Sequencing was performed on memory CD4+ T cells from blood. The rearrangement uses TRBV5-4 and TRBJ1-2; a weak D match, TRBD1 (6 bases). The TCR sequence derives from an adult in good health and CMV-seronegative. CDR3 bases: TGTGCCAGCAGCTCACAGGGATTCAACTATGGCTACACCTTC. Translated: CASSSQGFNYGYTF.